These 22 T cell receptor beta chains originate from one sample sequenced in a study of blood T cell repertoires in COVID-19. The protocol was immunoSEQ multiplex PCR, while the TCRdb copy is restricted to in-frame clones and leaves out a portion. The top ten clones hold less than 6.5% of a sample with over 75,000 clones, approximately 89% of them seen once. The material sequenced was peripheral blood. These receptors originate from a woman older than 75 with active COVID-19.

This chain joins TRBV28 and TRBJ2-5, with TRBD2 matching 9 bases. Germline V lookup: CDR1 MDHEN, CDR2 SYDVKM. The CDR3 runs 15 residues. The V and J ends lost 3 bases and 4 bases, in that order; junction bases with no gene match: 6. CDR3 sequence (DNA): TGTGCCAGCAGTTTCCCCCTAGCGGGGCCAGAGACCCAGTACTTC. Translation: CASSFPLAGPETQYF.

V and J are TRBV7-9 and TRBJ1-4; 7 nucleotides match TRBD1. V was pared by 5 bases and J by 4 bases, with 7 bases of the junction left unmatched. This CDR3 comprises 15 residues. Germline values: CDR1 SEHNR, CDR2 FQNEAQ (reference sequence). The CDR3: CASSERGQGNEKLFF. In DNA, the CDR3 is TGTGCCAGCAGCGAAAGGGGGCAGGGTAATGAAAAACTGTTTTTT.

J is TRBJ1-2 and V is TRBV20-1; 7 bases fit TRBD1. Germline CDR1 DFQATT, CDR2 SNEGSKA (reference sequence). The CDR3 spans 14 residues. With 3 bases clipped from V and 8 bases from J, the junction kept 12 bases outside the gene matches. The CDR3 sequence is CSASPFRQGVGYTF. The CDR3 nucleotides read TGCAGTGCTAGTCCCTTCCGACAGGGAGTGGGCTACACCTTC.

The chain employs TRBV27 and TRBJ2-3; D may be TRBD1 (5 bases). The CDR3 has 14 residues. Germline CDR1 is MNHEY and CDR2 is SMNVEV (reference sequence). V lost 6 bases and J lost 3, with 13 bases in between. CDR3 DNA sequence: TGTGCCAGCAGAAAACCAGGGATAACAGATACGCAGTATTTT. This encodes CASRKPGITDTQYF.

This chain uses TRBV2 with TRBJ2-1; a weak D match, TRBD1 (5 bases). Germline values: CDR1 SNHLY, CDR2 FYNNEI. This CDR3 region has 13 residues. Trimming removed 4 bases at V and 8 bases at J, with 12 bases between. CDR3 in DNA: TGTGCCAGCAGTGGAACAGGCGGAGATGAGCAGTTCTTC. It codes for CASSGTGGDEQFF.

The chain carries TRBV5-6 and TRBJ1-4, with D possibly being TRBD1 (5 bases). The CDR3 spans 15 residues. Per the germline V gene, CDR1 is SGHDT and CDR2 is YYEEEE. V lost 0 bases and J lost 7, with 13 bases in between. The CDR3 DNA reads TGTGCCAGCAGCTTGGCAGGCGGGGCGTTTGAAAAACTGTTTTTT. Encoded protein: CASSLAGGAFEKLFF.

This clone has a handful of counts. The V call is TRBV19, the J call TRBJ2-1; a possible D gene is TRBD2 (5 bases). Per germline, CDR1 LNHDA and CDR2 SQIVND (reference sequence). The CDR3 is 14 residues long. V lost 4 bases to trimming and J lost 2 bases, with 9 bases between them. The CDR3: CASSSGQTYNEQFF. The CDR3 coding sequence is TGTGCCAGTAGTAGCGGGCAGACCTACAATGAGCAGTTCTTC.

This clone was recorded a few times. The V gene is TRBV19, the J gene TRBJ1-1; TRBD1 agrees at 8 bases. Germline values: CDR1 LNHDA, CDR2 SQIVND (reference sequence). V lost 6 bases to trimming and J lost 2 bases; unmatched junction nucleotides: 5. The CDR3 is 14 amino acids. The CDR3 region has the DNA TGTGCCAGTAGGGTGGACAGGGTAAACACTGAAGCTTTCTTT. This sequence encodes CASRVDRVNTEAFF. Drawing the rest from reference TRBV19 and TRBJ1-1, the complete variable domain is DGGITQSPKYLFRKEGQNVTLSCEQNLNHDAMYWYRQDPGQGLRLIYYSQIVNDFQKGDIAEGYSVSREKKESFPLTVTSAQKNPTAFYLCASRVDRVNTEAFFGQGTRLTVV.

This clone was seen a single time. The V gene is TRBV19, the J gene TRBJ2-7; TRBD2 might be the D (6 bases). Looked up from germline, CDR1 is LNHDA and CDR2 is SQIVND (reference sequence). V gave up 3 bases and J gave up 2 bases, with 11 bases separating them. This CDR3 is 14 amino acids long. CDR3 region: CASSIGSGAYEQYF. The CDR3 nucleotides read TGTGCCAGTAGTATTGGTAGCGGAGCCTACGAGCAGTACTTC.

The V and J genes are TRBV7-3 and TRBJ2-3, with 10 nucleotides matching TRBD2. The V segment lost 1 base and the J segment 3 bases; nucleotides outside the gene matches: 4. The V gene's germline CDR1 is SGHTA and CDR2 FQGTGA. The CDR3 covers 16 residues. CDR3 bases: TGTGCCAGCAGCTTAAGGGCTAGCGGGAGTACAGATACGCAGTATTTT. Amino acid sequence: CASSLRASGSTDTQYF. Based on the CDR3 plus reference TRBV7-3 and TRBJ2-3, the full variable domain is GAGVSQTPSNKVTEKGKYVELRCDPISGHTALYWYRQSLGQGPEFLIYFQGTGAADDSGLPNDRFFAVRPEGSVSTLKIQRTERGDSAVYLCASSLRASGSTDTQYFGPGTRLTVL.

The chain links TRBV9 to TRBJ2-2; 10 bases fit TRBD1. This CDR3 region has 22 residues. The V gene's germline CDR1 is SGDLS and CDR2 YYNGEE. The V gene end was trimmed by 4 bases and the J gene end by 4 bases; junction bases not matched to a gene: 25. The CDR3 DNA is TGTGCCAGCAGCAGCCCCGGGACAGGGGATCCTGGCGGGAGGAGAAGCACCGGGGAGCTGTTTTTT. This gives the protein CASSSPGTGDPGGRRSTGELFF. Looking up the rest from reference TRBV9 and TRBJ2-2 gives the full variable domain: DSGVTQTPKHLITATGQRVTLRCSPRSGDLSVYWYQQSLDQGLQFLIQYYNGEERAKGNILERFSAQQFPDLHSELNLSSLELGDSALYFCASSSPGTGDPGGRRSTGELFFGEGSRLTVL.

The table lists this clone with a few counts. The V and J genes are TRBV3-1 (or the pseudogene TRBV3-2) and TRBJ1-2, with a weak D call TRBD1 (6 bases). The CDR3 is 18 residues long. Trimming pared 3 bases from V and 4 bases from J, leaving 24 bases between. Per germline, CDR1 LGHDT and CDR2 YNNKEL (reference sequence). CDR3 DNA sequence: TGTGCCAGCAGCCAGCCCGGACAGTGGAGCAGGTCCCTCTATGGCTACACCTTC. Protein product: CASSQPGQWSRSLYGYTF.

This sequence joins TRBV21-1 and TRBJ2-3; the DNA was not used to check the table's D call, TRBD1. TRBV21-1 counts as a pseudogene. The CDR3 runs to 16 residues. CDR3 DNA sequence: TGTGCCAGCAGCAGCCTGACAGGGGGTTTCACAGATACGCAGTATTTT. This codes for CASSSLTGGFTDTQYF.

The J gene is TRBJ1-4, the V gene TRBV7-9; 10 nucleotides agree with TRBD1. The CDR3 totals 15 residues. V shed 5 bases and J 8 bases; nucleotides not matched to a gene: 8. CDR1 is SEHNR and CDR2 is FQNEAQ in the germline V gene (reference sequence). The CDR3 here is CASSRGTGDWEKLFF. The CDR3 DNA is TGTGCCAGCAGCAGAGGGACAGGGGATTGGGAAAAACTGTTTTTT.

The CDR3 nucleotides read TGTGCCAGCAGTCCGGGACAGGGGGCTCCCCGGAGCTCCTACAATGAGCAGTTCTTC. The encoded protein is CASSPGQGAPRSSYNEQFF. V gene TRBV6-6 combines with J gene TRBJ2-1, with 12 bases that match TRBD1. The V and J ends lost 5 bases and 0 bases, in that order; junction bases with no gene match: 11. Germline V gene sequence: CDR1 MNHNY, CDR2 SVGAGI (reference sequence). The CDR3 loop spans 19 amino acids.

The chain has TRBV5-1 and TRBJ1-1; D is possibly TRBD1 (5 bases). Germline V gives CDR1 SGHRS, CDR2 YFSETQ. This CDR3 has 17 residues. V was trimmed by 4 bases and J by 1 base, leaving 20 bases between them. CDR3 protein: CASSRLSLGGWNTEAFF. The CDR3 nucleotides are TGCGCCAGCAGCCGATTATCACTGGGGGGATGGAACACTGAAGCTTTCTTT.

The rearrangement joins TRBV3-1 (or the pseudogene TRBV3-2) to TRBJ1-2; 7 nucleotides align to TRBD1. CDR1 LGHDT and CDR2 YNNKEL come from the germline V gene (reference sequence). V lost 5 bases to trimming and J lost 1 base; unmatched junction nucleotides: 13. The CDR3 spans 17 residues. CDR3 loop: CASSTKDRPRYNYGYTF. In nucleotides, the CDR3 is TGTGCCAGCAGCACGAAGGACAGGCCCCGTTATAACTATGGCTACACCTTC.

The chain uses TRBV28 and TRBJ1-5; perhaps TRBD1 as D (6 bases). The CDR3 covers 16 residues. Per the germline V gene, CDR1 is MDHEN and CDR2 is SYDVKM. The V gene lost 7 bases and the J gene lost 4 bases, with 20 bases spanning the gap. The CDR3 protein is CASTPSRGVSNQPQHF. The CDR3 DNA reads TGTGCCAGCACCCCTAGCAGGGGTGTGAGTAATCAGCCCCAGCATTTT.

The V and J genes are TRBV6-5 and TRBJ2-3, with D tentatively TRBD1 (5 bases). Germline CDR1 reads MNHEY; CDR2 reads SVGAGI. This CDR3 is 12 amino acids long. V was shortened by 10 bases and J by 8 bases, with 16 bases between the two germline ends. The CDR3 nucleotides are TGTGCCACAAAAAGGGGTGGTGGTACGCAGTATTTT. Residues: CATKRGGGTQYF.

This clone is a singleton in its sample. Here the CDR3 DNA reads TGTGCCAGCAGTTTACCAGGGGCAAATTCACCCCTCCACTTT. This sequence encodes CASSLPGANSPLHF. The rearrangement links TRBV27 to TRBJ1-6, with TRBD1 as a possible D gene (6 bases). Per germline, CDR1 MNHEY and CDR2 SMNVEV (reference sequence). The ends were cut back, 2 bases at V and 7 bases at J, with 9 bases in the middle. This CDR3 is built from 14 residues.

The CDR3, as DNA: TGTGCCAGCAGCTTACCGGGACAGGGGAGGGGCTACACCTTC. Translated: CASSLPGQGRGYTF. The V and J genes are TRBV7-2 and TRBJ1-2; 10 positions agree with TRBD1. The junction had 5 bases not matched to a gene; V was cut back by 2 bases and J by 8 bases. CDR1 SGHTA and CDR2 FQGNSA come from the germline V gene. The CDR3 totals 14 residues.

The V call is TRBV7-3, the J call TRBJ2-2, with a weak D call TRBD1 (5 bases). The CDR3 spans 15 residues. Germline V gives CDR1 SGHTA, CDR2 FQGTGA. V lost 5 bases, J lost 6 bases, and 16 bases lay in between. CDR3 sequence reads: CASSGPSTGPGELFF. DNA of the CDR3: TGTGCCAGCAGCGGGCCTTCAACAGGCCCCGGGGAGCTGTTTTTT.